The clone carrying this T cell receptor beta chain was seen many times. Covering alpha and beta chains, TRAV- and TRBV-specific primers were used for the first-strand cDNA. The authors amplified TCRs for about 20 PCR cycles with a constant-region primer and a V-primer adapter. Each CDR3 protein is one row after TCRdb ran MiXCR on the reads. The sample carries about 84,000 distinct CDR3 sequences, about 17% recorded once. V was clipped by 5 bases and J by 2 bases; unmatched bases: 10. The germline V gene encodes CDR1 SGHNT and CDR2 YYREEE (reference sequence). This CDR3 has 16 amino acids. This sample stems from a study of low-dose radiotherapy and immunotherapy resistance in tumors. On the study more broadly: Radiation delivery to Cohort 1 consisted of 0.5 Gy per fraction every 2 weeks, summing to 6.5 Gy.

The time point is: after trial treatment. Sample treatment: LDRT plus nivolumab, ipilimumab, low-dose cyclophosphamide and aspirin (RACIN trial). Donors received a regimen that comprised nivolumab, ipilimumab, aspirin, low-dose cyclophosphamide and low-dose radiotherapy. Each patient who was eligible had an advanced solid tumor with no tumor-infiltrating lymphocytes. The chain has TRBV5-4 and TRBJ2-5; 9 bases match TRBD1. The sequencing here drew on PBMCs, taken after low-dose radiotherapy plus immunotherapy. This receptor was identified in a male donor with prostate cancer. The CDR3 DNA sequence: TGTGCCAGCAGTTTTGGGGGGGACAGGGCACAAGAGACCCAGTACTTC. Protein product: CASSFGGDRAQETQYF.